The 12 T cell receptor beta chains given below trace back to one sample, sequenced in a study of blood T cell repertoires in COVID-19. The repertoire was sequenced with immunoSEQ multiplex PCR; TCRdb's copy has only in-frame clones and lacks some. Of 110,000 or so clones listed, around 84% are singletons. Sequenced input: peripheral blood. Receptors originate from a man aged 35 to 55 with acute or convalescent COVID-19.

The V and J genes are TRBV3-1 (or the pseudogene TRBV3-2) and TRBJ2-5, with TRBD1 identical over 7 bases. The V gene's germline CDR1 is LGHDT and CDR2 YNNKEL (reference sequence). This CDR3 contains 13 residues. Trimming removed 4 bases from V and 2 bases from J; junction bases left unmatched: 1. The CDR3 nucleotides read TGTGCCAGCAGCCGGGACAGACAAGAGACCCAGTACTTC. Its protein is CASSRDRQETQYF.

This clone was observed once. This chain joins TRBV24-1 and TRBJ2-7; 9 nucleotides align to TRBD1. Trimming removed 2 bases from V and 6 bases from J; junction bases left unmatched: 4. CDR1 is KGHDR and CDR2 is SFDVKD in the germline V gene. CDR3 length equals 14 residues. The CDR3 coding sequence is TGTGCCACCAGTGATTCCACAGGGGGCTTCGAGCAGTACTTC. It is translated as CATSDSTGGFEQYF.

This clone was recorded only once. The chain recombines TRBV11-2 with TRBJ2-3, with 10 bases that match TRBD1. Germline assignment: CDR1 SGHAT and CDR2 FQNNGV. J was trimmed by 11 bases and V by 5 bases; bases with no gene match: 7. The CDR3 consists of 13 residues. CDR3 protein: CASSLTGTGVQYF. CDR3 nucleotide sequence: TGTGCCAGCAGCCTGACCGGGACAGGGGTGCAGTATTTT.

This clone has more than one count but fewer than ten. The J gene is TRBJ1-2, the V gene TRBV29-1; D is unresolved. Trimming removed 5 bases at V and 8 bases at J, with 15 bases between. The CDR3 is made up of 12 amino acids. Germline assignment: CDR1 SQVTM and CDR2 ANQGSEA. The CDR3 loop is CSVSAAASGYTF. CDR3 coding DNA: TGCAGCGTTTCCGCGGCCGCGAGCGGCTACACCTTC.

The CDR3: CAISETLGLLSYNEQFF. The CDR3 coding sequence is TGTGCCATCAGTGAGACGCTGGGGCTTCTTAGCTACAATGAGCAGTTCTTC. The chain links TRBV10-3 to TRBJ2-1, with a weak D call TRBD1 (5 bases). This CDR3 is 17 amino acids long. Germline CDR1 ENHRY, CDR2 SYGVKD. V was trimmed by 2 bases and J by 3 bases, leaving 17 bases between them.

The chain employs TRBV3-1 (or the pseudogene TRBV3-2) and TRBJ2-1; 9 nucleotides match TRBD1. Germline CDR1 reads LGHDT; CDR2 reads YNNKEL (reference sequence). This CDR3 spans 17 amino acids. The trim removed 6 bases at V and 6 bases at J, leaving 15 bases unmatched. In DNA form, the CDR3 reads TGTGCCAGCAGTCCCGATCCCCGGGACAGGGAAGTCAATGAGCAGTTCTTC. This gives the protein CASSPDPRDREVNEQFF.

The chain carries TRBV2 and TRBJ1-5; a possible D gene is TRBD1 (6 bases). The CDR3 contains 14 residues. Trimming took 6 bases from V and 2 from J, leaving 11 bases between them. The germline CDR1 and CDR2 sequences are SNHLY and FYNNEI. The CDR3 bases are TGTGCCAGCAGCAGGGGTTCTGGCAATCAGCCCCAGCATTTT. This encodes CASSRGSGNQPQHF. The complete variable domain, with remaining parts taken from reference TRBV2 and TRBJ1-5, reads EPEVTQTPSHQVTQMGQEVILRCVPISNHLYFYWYRQILGQKVEFLVSFYNNEISEKSEIFDDQFSVERPDGSNFTLKIRSTKLEDSAMYFCASSRGSGNQPQHFGDGTRLSIL.

The rearrangement uses TRBV7-6 and TRBJ1-1; D not certain. Trimming took off 3 bases at V and 11 bases at J, with 19 bases between the two ends. Germline V lookup: CDR1 SGHVS, CDR2 FNYEAQ. The CDR3 consists of 14 residues. In nucleotides, the CDR3 is TGTGCCAGCAGCTTCTTACGGGAGGTTAATCCGGCTTTCTTT. Translation gives CASSFLREVNPAFF.

V usage is TRBV2 and J usage is TRBJ1-6; 7 nucleotides align to TRBD1. CDR1 and CDR2 (germline): SNHLY, FYNNEI. CDR3 length: 16 amino acids. The J segment lost 9 bases and the V segment lost 2 bases, leaving 10 bases of the junction unmatched. For the CDR3, the DNA is TGTGCCAGCAGTGAATCGAACAGGGGATGGATTTCACCCCTCCACTTT. It yields the protein CASSESNRGWISPLHF.

The chain links TRBV27 to TRBJ2-2; tentatively, D is TRBD1 (5 bases). Germline CDR1 and CDR2: MNHEY and SMNVEV (reference sequence). The CDR3 contains 16 residues. Between the trimmed V and J ends, which lost 4 bases and 5 bases, there was a span of 17 bases. The CDR3 sequence: CASSSLVAGQTGELFF. The CDR3 DNA sequence: TGTGCCAGCAGTTCTTTAGTTGCAGGGCAGACCGGGGAGCTGTTTTTT.

The rearrangement uses TRBV10-3 and TRBJ2-5; 9 bases agree with TRBD2. The CDR3 spans 16 residues. V lost 3 bases to trimming and J lost 1 base; unmatched junction nucleotides: 6. Germline V gene sequence: CDR1 ENHRY, CDR2 SYGVKD. The CDR3 loop is CAISDWASGAQETQYF. In DNA, the CDR3 is TGTGCCATCAGTGATTGGGCTAGCGGGGCCCAAGAGACCCAGTACTTC.

The chain combines TRBV4-3 with TRBJ2-3, with 9 nucleotides matching TRBD1. CDR1 is LGHNA, CDR2 YSLEER, per germline. This CDR3 region has 18 residues. Trimming at V came to 0 bases and at J to 2 bases, leaving 9 bases not matched to a gene. Here the CDR3 DNA reads TGCGCCAGCAGCCAAGATCCCAACAGGGGGCCTTTCACAGATACGCAGTATTTT. Amino acid sequence: CASSQDPNRGPFTDTQYF.